Shown below are 23 T cell receptor beta chains from a single sample sequenced in a study of blood T cells in healthy people across ages. The second PCR ran roughly 7 to 12 cycles with a sample-barcoded 5' primer and J-beta primers. TCRdb re-called the 5' RACE reads through MiXCR, storing one row per CDR3 protein. The sample holds about 640,000 distinct CDR3 sequences; less than 45% are singletons and the top ten take 25% to 35%. Sequencing input: blood. The receptors stem from a man older than 75 in good health.

V is TRBV29-1 and J is TRBJ2-5, with D maybe TRBD1 (5 bases). The V gene's germline CDR1 is SQVTM and CDR2 ANQGSEA. CDR3 length: 12 amino acids. Deletions cut 7 bases from V and 0 bases from J, with 9 bases between. The CDR3 bases are TGCAGCGGGCTGGACAACCAAGAGACCCAGTACTTC. Translating it yields CSGLDNQETQYF.

This clonotype was detected ten times or more. J is TRBJ2-3 and V is TRBV9; 13 bases are a match to TRBD2. This CDR3 contains 15 residues. Per the germline V gene, CDR1 is SGDLS and CDR2 is YYNGEE. J lost 5 bases, V lost 1 base, and 1 base had no gene match. CDR3 region: CASSVRTSGRDTQYF. Here the CDR3 DNA reads TGTGCCAGCAGCGTAAGGACTAGCGGGAGAGATACGCAGTATTTT.

This clonotype occurred a few times. The chain is built from TRBV20-1 and TRBJ1-5, with D possibly matching TRBD1 (6 bases). Trimming removed 6 bases from V and 3 bases from J, with 21 bases in between. This CDR3 has 16 amino acids. Germline V CDR1 and CDR2: DFQATT, SNEGSKA (reference sequence). CDR3: CSARDTTIPHNQPQHF. In DNA, the CDR3 is TGCAGTGCGCGGGACACTACCATCCCCCACAATCAGCCCCAGCATTTT.

The chain couples TRBV27 to TRBJ1-2, with unresolved D. In germline, CDR1 is MNHEY, CDR2 SMNVEV (reference sequence). This CDR3 spans 15 amino acids. The V and J ends lost 2 bases and 4 bases respectively, with 14 bases between them. In nucleotides, the CDR3 is TGTGCCAGCAGTTTAGCGAAGGGTCATATCTATGGCTACACCTTC. This codes for CASSLAKGHIYGYTF.

This chain connects TRBV27 to TRBJ2-7, with a tentative D call TRBD2 (6 bases). The CDR3 loop spans 14 amino acids. Germline assignment: CDR1 MNHEY and CDR2 SMNVEV (reference sequence). Trimming removed 4 bases from V and 6 bases from J, with 16 bases in between. The CDR3 region has the DNA TGTGCCAGCAGTTCTCGACTAGAGGGGAGCGAGCAGTACTTC. Protein product: CASSSRLEGSEQYF.

The rearrangement links TRBV7-9 to TRBJ1-2; D may be TRBD1 (6 bases). Germline V gives CDR1 SEHNR, CDR2 FQNEAQ (reference sequence). Trimming stripped 1 base from V and 8 bases from J, with 14 bases between. CDR3 length: 14 amino acids. The CDR3 DNA reads TGTGCCAGCAGCTTAGGACAGGACTTTGAAGGCTACACCTTC. It codes for CASSLGQDFEGYTF.

The table lists this clonotype with a few counts. The chain links TRBV10-3 to TRBJ2-2, with 9 nucleotides matching TRBD2. The V and J ends lost 8 bases and 3 bases, in that order; junction bases with no gene match: 7. This CDR3 contains 15 residues. Germline V lookup: CDR1 ENHRY, CDR2 SYGVKD. The CDR3 protein is CAIAQSGRYTGELFF. The CDR3 DNA is TGTGCCATCGCGCAGAGCGGGAGGTACACCGGGGAGCTGTTTTTT.

This clonotype was counted a few times. The CDR3 region is CSAADRGLETQYF. The CDR3 DNA sequence: TGCAGTGCAGCTGACAGGGGGCTGGAGACCCAGTACTTC. The chain has TRBV20-1 and TRBJ2-5; 10 positions agree with TRBD1. The CDR3 spans 13 residues. Germline V CDR1 and CDR2: DFQATT, SNEGSKA (reference sequence). The V segment lost 6 bases and the J segment 5 bases; nucleotides outside the gene matches: 6.

The chain links TRBV24-1 to TRBJ2-3; 8 positions agree with TRBD2. The V gene's germline CDR1 is KGHDR and CDR2 SFDVKD. V lost 3 bases and J lost 6; bases outside the gene matches: 10. This CDR3 is built from 16 residues. The CDR3: CATSDEASGLVDTQYF. CDR3 bases: TGTGCCACCAGTGATGAGGCTAGCGGGCTCGTGGATACGCAGTATTTT.

This clonotype was seen repeatedly, ten times or more. The chain couples TRBV20-1 to TRBJ2-7, with TRBD2 matching 10 bases. The CDR3 length is 15 residues. J gave up 11 bases and V 1 base, and 14 bases lay outside the gene matches. Germline CDR1 reads DFQATT; CDR2 reads SNEGSKA (reference sequence). In nucleotides, the CDR3 is TGCAGTGCTAGAGGTTTCCCCCAAAGCGGGAGGGAAAAGTACTTC. Translation: CSARGFPQSGREKYF.

The chain carries TRBV20-1 and TRBJ1-5, with D unresolved. The germline V gene encodes CDR1 DFQATT and CDR2 SNEGSKA (reference sequence). The CDR3 consists of 14 residues. V lost 2 bases, J lost 3 bases, and 11 bases lay in between. The CDR3 region has the DNA TGCAGTGCTAGATCCGGGGAGCACAATCAGCCCCAGCATTTT. It encodes CSARSGEHNQPQHF.

The V gene is TRBV10-1, the J gene TRBJ2-7; D not resolved. The V end lost 4 bases, the J end lost 7 bases, and 14 bases lay between the germline ends. The germline V gene has CDR1 WNHNN and CDR2 SYGVQD (reference sequence). The CDR3 has 13 residues. The chain's CDR3 is CASSGGNYNEQYF. CDR3 in DNA: TGCGCCAGCAGTGGAGGAAATTACAATGAGCAGTACTTC.

This clonotype was seen more than once but under ten times. V is TRBV12-3 or TRBV12-4 and J is TRBJ2-1; no clear D. V lost 7 bases and J lost 5, with 12 bases in between. The CDR3 loop spans 13 amino acids. Written as DNA, the CDR3 is TGTGCCAGCAACTACTGGGAAAACAATGAGCAGTTCTTC. Translation: CASNYWENNEQFF.

The gene calls are TRBV11-2 and TRBJ2-1; the D gene is possibly TRBD2 (7 bases). CDR1 is SGHAT, CDR2 FQNNGV, per germline. The V end was cut by 4 bases, the J end by 6 bases, with 19 bases between. The CDR3 is made up of 16 amino acids. As DNA, the CDR3 is TGTGCCAGCAGCTCCGCCCGCGGACTAGGGGGCAATGAGCAGTTCTTC. This gives the protein CASSSARGLGGNEQFF. Combining the CDR3 with reference TRBV11-2 and TRBJ2-1 gives the whole variable domain EAGVAQSPRYKIIEKRQSVAFWCNPISGHATLYWYQQILGQGPKLLIQFQNNGVVDDSQLPKDRFSAERLKGVDSTLKIQPAKLEDSAVYLCASSSARGLGGNEQFFGPGTRLTVL.

V gene TRBV6-5 combines with J gene TRBJ2-3, with 11 bases lining up with TRBD2. Germline V lookup: CDR1 MNHEY, CDR2 SVGAGI. V was pared by 2 bases and J by 3 bases, with 7 bases of the junction left unmatched. This CDR3 region has 17 residues. The CDR3 is CASSYQATSGGTDTQYF. Written as DNA, the CDR3 is TGTGCCAGCAGTTACCAGGCCACTAGCGGGGGAACAGATACGCAGTATTTT.

This clonotype occurred many times. J is TRBJ2-1 and V is TRBV13, with D unclear. Germline values: CDR1 PRHDT, CDR2 FYEKMQ (reference sequence). V lost 5 bases to trimming and J lost 8 bases, with 16 bases between them. This CDR3 comprises 14 residues. CDR3: CASSLRPSAYEQFF. The CDR3 bases are TGTGCCAGCAGCCTCCGTCCCTCCGCGTATGAGCAGTTCTTC.

This clonotype was counted many times. The genes are TRBV27 and TRBJ2-1; 7 bases line up with TRBD2. The CDR3 is made up of 15 amino acids. The junction had 4 bases not matched to a gene; V was cut back by 3 bases and J by 2 bases. Germline V CDR1 and CDR2: MNHEY, SMNVEV (reference sequence). The CDR3 coding sequence is TGTGCCAGCAGTTTGCGTCTAGCGGCCTACAATGAGCAGTTCTTC. Translation: CASSLRLAAYNEQFF.

This clonotype has only a few counts. The chain joins TRBV13 to TRBJ2-5, with no clear D. V was trimmed by 7 bases and J by 4 bases, leaving 13 bases between them. The germline CDR1 and CDR2 sequences are PRHDT and FYEKMQ (reference sequence). The CDR3 totals 13 residues. The CDR3, as DNA: TGTGCCAGCACACTCACAATGGGAGAGACCCAGTACTTC. Its translation is CASTLTMGETQYF.

This clonotype was observed at least ten times. This chain uses TRBV29-1 with TRBJ2-3; TRBD1 matches 12 bases. In germline, CDR1 is SQVTM, CDR2 ANQGSEA. The CDR3 has 13 amino acids. V shed 6 bases and J 4 bases; nucleotides not matched to a gene: 2. The CDR3 sequence: CSVGTGGSDTQYF. DNA for the CDR3: TGCAGCGTCGGGACAGGGGGCTCAGATACGCAGTATTTT.

The count of this clonotype is one. This sequence may be a read error, since a much larger clone differs from it by one base. The gene calls are TRBV15 and TRBJ2-6; TRBD1 is a possible D gene (5 bases). The CDR3 covers 14 residues. The germline V gene has CDR1 LNHNV and CDR2 YYDKDF (reference sequence). CDR3 in amino acids: CATSRGAGASVLTF. For the CDR3, the DNA is TGTGCCACCAGCAGAGGGGCTGGGGCCAGCGTCCTGACTTTC.

This clonotype was seen repeatedly, ten times or more. V is TRBV16 and J is TRBJ2-7; D is unresolved. V shed 0 bases and J shed 3 bases, with 3 bases lying between them. From germline, CDR1 is KGHSY and CDR2 FQNENV. This CDR3 is 12 amino acids long. The CDR3 DNA is TGTGCCAGCAGCCAATCTTTCTACGAGCAGTACTTC. The encoded protein is CASSQSFYEQYF. Supplemented by reference TRBV16 and TRBJ2-7, the full variable domain reads GEEVAQTPKHLVRGEGQKAKLYCAPIKGHSYVFWYQQVLKNEFKFLISFQNENVFDETGMPKERFSAKCLPNSPCSLEIQATKLEDSAVYFCASSQSFYEQYFGPGTRLTVT.

The V call is TRBV7-2, the J call TRBJ2-3; TRBD2 matches 11 bases. The CDR3 is 16 amino acids. The junction had 13 bases not matched to a gene; V was cut back by 6 bases and J by 8 bases. CDR1 is SGHTA and CDR2 is FQGNSA in the germline V gene. The CDR3 is CASSSGGTSGEGTQYF. The CDR3 nucleotides are TGTGCCAGCAGTTCAGGAGGGACTAGCGGCGAGGGTACGCAGTATTTT.

This clonotype was recorded a few times. The J gene is TRBJ1-5, the V gene TRBV7-2; TRBD1 is a possible D gene (5 bases). The CDR3 loop spans 14 amino acids. Germline V CDR1 and CDR2: SGHTA, FQGNSA. The V end was cut by 5 bases, the J end by 4 bases, with 12 bases between. CDR3: CASSGGIPNQPQHF. DNA for the CDR3: TGTGCCAGCAGCGGGGGGATCCCTAATCAGCCCCAGCATTTT.